These 21 T cell receptor beta chains came from one sample sequenced in a study of graft-versus-host responses after intestinal transplantation (dated by TCRdb to the early 2020s). The library was produced with the immunoSEQ multiplex PCR assay. Not all clones reach the TCRdb copy of this immuneACCESS table, which keeps in-frame sequences only. Checked studies attribute under half of the gap to unresolved V genes and leave the rest unexplained. The sample records approximately 88,000 clones, around 90% of which are singletons. The top ten hold around 0.1% of the sample. Their specific antigens are unknown. This specimen's time point label, interpreted: cells obtained before transplantation from donor or recipient. The material sequenced was unstimulated CD4+ T cells sorted from spleen or lymph node cells, taken before intestinal transplant. The origin of the receptors is a human donor who received an intestinal transplant.

The chain employs TRBV25-1 and TRBJ1-1; 9 bases are shared with TRBD1. Germline CDR1 is MGHDK and CDR2 is SYGVNS. V was clipped by 6 bases and J by 4 bases; unmatched bases: 9. The CDR3 consists of 15 residues. The CDR3: CASRATGGLGTEAFF. In DNA form, the CDR3 reads TGTGCCAGCAGAGCTACAGGGGGCCTTGGCACTGAAGCTTTCTTT. The full variable domain, completed using reference TRBV25-1 and TRBJ1-1, is EADIYQTPRYLVIGTGKKITLECSQTMGHDKMYWYQQDPGMELHLIHYSYGVNSTEKGDLSSESTVSRIRTEHFPLTLESARPSHTSQYLCASRATGGLGTEAFFGQGTRLTVV.

The chain uses TRBV21-1 and TRBJ1-3; no DNA check was done on the table's D call, TRBD1. TRBV21-1 is a pseudogene locus. The CDR3 loop spans 11 amino acids. Here the CDR3 DNA reads TGTGCCCCAGCAGGAGGAAACACCATATATTTT. This codes for CAPAGGNTIYF.

The chain is built from TRBV10-3 and TRBJ2-2; D might be TRBD1 (5 bases). In germline, CDR1 is ENHRY, CDR2 SYGVKD. CDR3 size: 14 residues. Trimming cost V 8 bases and J 0 bases, with 10 bases left between them. CDR3 bases: TGTGCCATCGGGGCAGACGCGAACACCGGGGAGCTGTTTTTT. Its translation: CAIGADANTGELFF.

The rearrangement uses TRBV5-1 and TRBJ1-1; D may be TRBD1 (5 bases). CDR3 size: 15 residues. V was pared by 5 bases and J by 3 bases, with 17 bases between. Germline loops: CDR1 SGHRS, CDR2 YFSETQ. CDR3 region: CASSLRGERDTEAFF. The CDR3 nucleotides read TGCGCCAGCAGTTTAAGGGGCGAGCGGGACACTGAAGCTTTCTTT.

CDR3 region: CASGSRGTVTRAAGYGYTF. The DNA of the CDR3 is TGTGCTAGTGGTTCACGGGGGACCGTAACGAGGGCCGCGGGCTATGGCTACACCTTC. The chain links TRBV12-5 to TRBJ1-2; possibly TRBD1 for D (5 bases). V was shortened by 4 bases and J by 4 bases, with 28 bases between the two germline ends. The CDR3 consists of 19 residues. The germline gives CDR1 LGHNT, CDR2 FRNRAP.

The V gene is TRBV11-1, the J gene TRBJ2-2, with 13 bases matching TRBD2. The ends lost 4 bases at V and 1 base at J; junction bases unmatched: 3. The V gene's germline CDR1 is SGHAT and CDR2 FQDESV (reference sequence). There are 17 residues in the CDR3. This chain's CDR3 is CASSSTSGGENTGELFF. As DNA, the CDR3 is TGTGCCAGCAGCTCCACTAGCGGGGGGGAGAACACCGGGGAGCTGTTTTTT.

The V gene is TRBV5-5, the J gene TRBJ1-2; D possibly corresponds to TRBD1 (6 bases). Per germline, CDR1 SGHKS and CDR2 YYEKEE (reference sequence). Between the trimmed V and J ends, which lost 4 bases and 7 bases, there was a span of 11 bases. The CDR3 runs to 12 residues. The CDR3 is CASSPGTTGYTF. CDR3 bases: TGTGCCAGCAGCCCCGGGACAACTGGCTACACCTTC. The full variable domain, rest sourced from reference TRBV5-5 and TRBJ1-2, is DAGVTQSPTHLIKTRGQQVTLRCSPISGHKSVSWYQQVLGQGPQFIFQYYEKEERGRGNFPDRFSARQFPNYSSELNVNALLLGDSALYLCASSPGTTGYTFGSGTRLTVV.

This sequence joins TRBV14 and TRBJ1-1; 8 positions agree with TRBD1. The CDR3 totals 13 residues. Germline V gene sequence: CDR1 SGHDN, CDR2 FVKESK. With 4 bases clipped from V and 5 bases from J, the junction kept 3 bases outside the gene matches. The CDR3 spells CASSLRTGTEAFF. In DNA, the CDR3 is TGTGCCAGCAGCCTAAGGACAGGGACTGAAGCTTTCTTT. Variable domain in full (rest from reference TRBV14 and TRBJ1-1): EAGVTQFPSHSVIEKGQTVTLRCDPISGHDNLYWYRRVMGKEIKFLLHFVKESKQDESGMPNNRFLAERTGGTYSTLKVQPAELEDSGVYFCASSLRTGTEAFFGQGTRLTVV.

This chain connects TRBV18 to TRBJ1-1, with TRBD1 as a possible D gene (6 bases). With 3 bases removed from V and 0 bases from J, the gap between germline ends came to 14 bases. The length of the CDR3 is 16 residues. CDR1 KGHSH and CDR2 LQKENI come from the germline V gene. The CDR3 loop reads CASSPLSGALNTEAFF. CDR3 nucleotides: TGTGCCAGCTCACCCCTGTCAGGGGCCTTGAACACTGAAGCTTTCTTT.

The rearrangement links TRBV7-3 to TRBJ2-1, with 15 bases that match TRBD2. Trimming took 4 bases from V and 6 from J; bases not matched to a gene: 1. The CDR3 is 15 residues long. The germline V gene has CDR1 SGHTA and CDR2 FQGTGA. The CDR3 DNA follows: TGTGCCAGCAGCTCGGGACTAGCGGGGGGCAATGAGCAGTTCTTC. The encoded protein is CASSSGLAGGNEQFF.

V gene TRBV7-3 combines with J gene TRBJ2-2; the match to TRBD2 covers 11 bases. Germline V lookup: CDR1 SGHTA, CDR2 FQGTGA. Unmatched junction bases numbered 0, after V lost 5 bases and J lost 4 bases. This CDR3 spans 14 amino acids. CDR3 nucleotides: TGTGCCAGCAGCCTAGCGGGGGGCACCGGGGAGCTGTTTTTT. Protein product: CASSLAGGTGELFF.

On this clone itself: The same CDR3 also results from other DNA sequences found in this sample. The chain has TRBV6-1 and TRBJ1-1; 7 bases match TRBD1. This CDR3 contains 17 residues. Trimming removed 1 base from V and 4 bases from J; junction bases left unmatched: 12. Germline V gene lookup returns CDR1 MNHNS and CDR2 SASEGT. The CDR3 protein is CASSEGAEAQGGTEAFF. The DNA for the CDR3 is TGTGCCAGCAGTGAAGGGGCTGAGGCCCAGGGGGGCACTGAAGCTTTCTTT.

The V gene is TRBV7-2, the J gene TRBJ1-6; weak D call: TRBD1 (6 bases). The ends were cut back, 0 bases at V and 11 bases at J, with 11 bases in the middle. Germline CDR1 SGHTA, CDR2 FQGNSA. The CDR3 consists of 14 residues. As DNA, the CDR3 is TGTGCCAGCAGCTTAGCGGGGACAAAGGCACCCCTCCACTTT. Protein product: CASSLAGTKAPLHF.

V is TRBV11-2 and J is TRBJ2-7, with 10 bases that match TRBD2. Germline values: CDR1 SGHAT, CDR2 FQNNGV. The CDR3 loop spans 15 amino acids. V was pared by 5 bases and J by 6 bases, with 10 bases of the junction left unmatched. The CDR3 coding sequence is TGTGCCAGCAGCGGGGGAGGGCTAGCGGGGGTCGAGCAGTACTTC. This codes for CASSGGGLAGVEQYF.

The V gene is TRBV4-1, the J gene TRBJ1-5, with D perhaps TRBD1 (5 bases). CDR3 length: 16 amino acids. V lost 1 base, J lost 2 bases, and 12 bases lay in between. Looked up from germline, CDR1 is MGHRA and CDR2 is YSYEKL. The CDR3 DNA follows: TGCGCCAGCAGCCAAGGGTTGGGGACTGGCAATCAGCCCCAGCATTTT. Protein: CASSQGLGTGNQPQHF.

The genes are TRBV5-4 and TRBJ2-5; D might be TRBD1 (5 bases). Trimming removed 0 bases from V and 7 bases from J, with 13 bases in between. The germline gives CDR1 SGHNT, CDR2 YYREEE (reference sequence). The CDR3 is 14 amino acids. The CDR3: CASSLGQGLGTQYF. The CDR3 bases are TGTGCCAGCAGCTTGGGCCAGGGCCTTGGGACCCAGTACTTC.

V gene TRBV19 combines with J gene TRBJ1-5, with D possibly TRBD1 on 5 matching bases. From germline, CDR1 is LNHDA and CDR2 SQIVND (reference sequence). Trimming shortened V by 6 bases and J by 4 bases, and 13 bases separated the two germline ends. The CDR3 runs to 14 residues. Here the CDR3 reads CASSDRYRNQPQHF. The CDR3, as DNA: TGTGCCAGTAGCGATCGATACAGGAATCAGCCCCAGCATTTT. The complete variable domain, with remaining parts taken from reference TRBV19 and TRBJ1-5, reads DGGITQSPKYLFRKEGQNVTLSCEQNLNHDAMYWYRQDPGQGLRLIYYSQIVNDFQKGDIAEGYSVSREKKESFPLTVTSAQKNPTAFYLCASSDRYRNQPQHFGDGTRLSIL.

The rearrangement uses TRBV2 and TRBJ2-5; D possibly corresponds to TRBD1 (6 bases). CDR3 length: 13 amino acids. The germline CDR1 and CDR2 sequences are SNHLY and FYNNEI. The V gene lost 5 bases and the J gene lost 0 bases, with 7 bases spanning the gap. The chain's CDR3 is CASSNRDQETQYF. In DNA, the CDR3 is TGTGCCAGCAGTAACAGGGACCAAGAGACCCAGTACTTC.

The V gene is TRBV9, the J gene TRBJ2-7; 10 bases align to TRBD2. The CDR3 totals 14 residues. The junction had 6 bases not matched to a gene; V was cut back by 3 bases and J by 6 bases. From germline, CDR1 is SGDLS and CDR2 YYNGEE. The CDR3 DNA reads TGTGCCAGCAGCGCGAGCGGGGGGGCGGGCGAGCAGTACTTC. Residues: CASSASGGAGEQYF.

The J gene is TRBJ1-4, the V gene TRBV6-1; possibly TRBD1 for D (5 bases). This CDR3 spans 13 amino acids. V lost 7 bases and J 2 bases, leaving 8 bases between the germline ends. CDR1 and CDR2 from the germline V gene are MNHNS and SASEGT. The CDR3 bases are TGTGCCAGCAAGGGGCGCACTAATGAAAAACTGTTTTTT. Its translation: CASKGRTNEKLFF.

This sequence joins TRBV18 and TRBJ1-2; 8 nucleotides line up with TRBD1. The CDR3 loop spans 13 amino acids. Germline V gene sequence: CDR1 KGHSH, CDR2 LQKENI. V lost 5 bases and J lost 8; bases outside the gene matches: 7. The CDR3 loop reads CASSKGQEFGYTF. The DNA of the CDR3 is TGTGCCAGCTCAAAGGGACAGGAATTCGGCTACACCTTC.